The 14 T cell receptor beta chains below come from one sample, sequenced in a study of CXCR4 blockade with PD-1 therapy in pancreatic cancer. TCRdb's copy holds only in-frame clones and misses some; the assay was immunoSEQ multiplex PCR. The table has some 3,200 clones, 39% seen once; the top ten hold roughly a quarter. Material: tumor tissue. The origin of the receptors is a human donor with pancreatic ductal adenocarcinoma.

This clone turned up a few times. The V and J genes are TRBV6-8 and TRBJ1-4; 8 positions agree with TRBD1. From germline, CDR1 is MNHGY and CDR2 SAAAGT. The CDR3 length is 15 residues. J gave up 7 bases and V 5 bases, and 9 bases lay outside the gene matches. For the CDR3, the DNA is TGTGCCAGCAGTGCAACAGGGGGGGGGAGTGAAAAACTGTTTTTT. Translating gives CASSATGGGSEKLFF.

This clone was picked up a small number of times. The chain links TRBV11-3 to TRBJ2-3; a possible D gene is TRBD1 (6 bases). Trimming removed 7 bases at V and 5 bases at J, with 16 bases between. Germline lookup yields CDR1 SGHNT and CDR2 YENEEA. The CDR3 totals 14 residues. CDR3 protein: CASTLRQARDTQYF. In DNA form, the CDR3 reads TGTGCCAGCACCCTTAGACAGGCAAGAGATACGCAGTATTTT.

This clone was observed a few times. V and J are TRBV6-1 and TRBJ1-6; 8 bases match TRBD1. Germline loops: CDR1 MNHNS, CDR2 SASEGT. This CDR3 is 15 amino acids long. With V trimmed by 0 bases and J by 9 bases, 4 bases remained unmatched. The CDR3 loop reads CASSEAETGVSPLHF. CDR3 DNA: TGTGCCAGCAGTGAAGCGGAGACAGGGGTTTCACCCCTCCACTTT.

This chain's CDR3 is CASSQTGTGQNTEAFF. Written as DNA, the CDR3 is TGTGCCAGCAGCCAAACCGGGACAGGGCAGAACACTGAAGCTTTCTTT. The chain joins TRBV14 to TRBJ1-1, with TRBD1 matching 9 bases. There are 16 residues in the CDR3. V shed 2 bases, J shed 1 base, and the junction held 5 bases outside the gene matches. Germline lookup yields CDR1 SGHDN and CDR2 FVKESK.

This chain links TRBV18 with TRBJ1-2; D gene ambiguous. This CDR3 is built from 13 residues. In germline, CDR1 is KGHSH, CDR2 LQKENI. With 11 bases removed from V and 2 bases from J, the gap between germline ends came to 15 bases. Written as DNA, the CDR3 is TGTGCCGGTAGACAAGATTCGAACTATGGCTACACCTTC. As protein: CAGRQDSNYGYTF.

In its sample, this clone was seen a few times. CDR3 loop: CASGLGVSTEAFF. CDR3 DNA: TGTGCTAGTGGTTTGGGGGTTAGCACTGAAGCTTTCTTT. This chain joins TRBV12-5 and TRBJ1-1, with D uncertain. The V end lost 1 base, the J end lost 4 bases, and 7 bases lay between the germline ends. Germline V gives CDR1 LGHNT, CDR2 FRNRAP. The CDR3 sequence is 13 residues long.

The chain combines TRBV6-1 with TRBJ1-5; D not resolved. Trimming removed 1 base from V and 4 bases from J, with 8 bases in between. Germline values: CDR1 MNHNS, CDR2 SASEGT. CDR3 size: 14 residues. CDR3 bases: TGTGCCAGCAGTGAAGTGGGAGAGAATCAGCCCCAGCATTTT. This gives the protein CASSEVGENQPQHF.

The table lists this clone with a few counts. This rearrangement joins TRBV6-8 to TRBJ1-1, with 7 bases that match TRBD1. The CDR3 has 14 amino acids. Germline loops: CDR1 MNHGY, CDR2 SAAAGT. The J segment lost 3 bases and the V segment lost 4 bases, leaving 5 bases of the junction unmatched. DNA of the CDR3: TGTGCCAGCAGTTTGACAGGGTTTGACACTGAAGCTTTCTTT. Its protein product is CASSLTGFDTEAFF.

This clone counts as medium-sized. The genes are TRBV6-8 and TRBJ1-3; TRBD1 aligns across 7 bases. The CDR3 covers 15 residues. The V gene end was trimmed by 6 bases and the J gene end by 1 base; junction bases not matched to a gene: 6. The germline gives CDR1 MNHGY, CDR2 SAAAGT. The CDR3 reads CASSSQQGSGNTIYF. In nucleotides, the CDR3 is TGTGCCAGCAGCAGTCAACAGGGGTCTGGAAACACCATATATTTT.

The sample holds a few counts of this clone. V gene TRBV15 combines with J gene TRBJ1-5, with 7 bases identical to TRBD1. V was clipped by 0 bases and J by 4 bases; unmatched bases: 3. CDR3 length: 15 residues. CDR1 is LNHNV, CDR2 YYDKDF, per germline (reference sequence). The CDR3 region has the DNA TGTGCCACCAGCAGAGATACAGGGGAAAATCAGCCCCAGCATTTT. Its translation: CATSRDTGENQPQHF.

This clone came up a few times. The chain employs TRBV11-3 and TRBJ2-3, with TRBD2 matching 14 bases. Germline values: CDR1 SGHNT, CDR2 YENEEA. The CDR3 spans 16 residues. V was pared by 3 bases and J by 5 bases, with 4 bases of the junction left unmatched. The CDR3 sequence: CASSFGTSGGLDTQYF. The CDR3 bases are TGTGCCAGCAGCTTCGGGACTAGCGGGGGATTAGATACGCAGTATTTT.

By proportion, this clone is medium-sized. J is TRBJ2-5 and V is TRBV4-1; 8 bases map to TRBD2. There are 15 residues in the CDR3. Trimming at V came to 4 bases and at J to 2 bases, leaving 6 bases not matched to a gene. The V gene's germline CDR1 is MGHRA and CDR2 YSYEKL. The CDR3 is CASSPGGDVQETQYF. The CDR3 nucleotides read TGCGCCAGCAGCCCCGGGGGGGACGTACAAGAGACCCAGTACTTC.

By sample fraction, this clone is medium-sized. The junction and the germline gene differ at one end; a read error may be behind it. The CDR3 loop is CASSHEGQGIEQYF. Here the CDR3 DNA reads TGTGCCAGCAGCCACGAGGGACAGGGAATCGAGCAGTACTTT. The V and J genes are TRBV11-3 and TRBJ2-7; 9 nucleotides agree with TRBD1. This CDR3 spans 14 amino acids. The germline gives CDR1 SGHNT, CDR2 YENEEA. The complete variable domain, with remaining parts taken from reference TRBV11-3 and TRBJ2-7, reads EAGVVQSPRYKIIEKKQPVAFWCNPISGHNTLYWYLQNLGQGPELLIRYENEEAVDDSQLPKDRFSAERLKGVDSTLKIQPAELGDSAVYLCASSHEGQGIEQYFGPGTRLTVT.

This rearrangement joins TRBV8-2 to TRBJ2-3; TRBD1 is taken as the D call from the table, unchecked against the DNA. TRBV8-2 is a documented pseudogene. This CDR3 spans 14 amino acids. The CDR3 protein is CASSLQGHTDTQYF. The CDR3 bases are TGTGCCAGCAGTTTGCAGGGGCACACAGATACGCAGTATTTT.